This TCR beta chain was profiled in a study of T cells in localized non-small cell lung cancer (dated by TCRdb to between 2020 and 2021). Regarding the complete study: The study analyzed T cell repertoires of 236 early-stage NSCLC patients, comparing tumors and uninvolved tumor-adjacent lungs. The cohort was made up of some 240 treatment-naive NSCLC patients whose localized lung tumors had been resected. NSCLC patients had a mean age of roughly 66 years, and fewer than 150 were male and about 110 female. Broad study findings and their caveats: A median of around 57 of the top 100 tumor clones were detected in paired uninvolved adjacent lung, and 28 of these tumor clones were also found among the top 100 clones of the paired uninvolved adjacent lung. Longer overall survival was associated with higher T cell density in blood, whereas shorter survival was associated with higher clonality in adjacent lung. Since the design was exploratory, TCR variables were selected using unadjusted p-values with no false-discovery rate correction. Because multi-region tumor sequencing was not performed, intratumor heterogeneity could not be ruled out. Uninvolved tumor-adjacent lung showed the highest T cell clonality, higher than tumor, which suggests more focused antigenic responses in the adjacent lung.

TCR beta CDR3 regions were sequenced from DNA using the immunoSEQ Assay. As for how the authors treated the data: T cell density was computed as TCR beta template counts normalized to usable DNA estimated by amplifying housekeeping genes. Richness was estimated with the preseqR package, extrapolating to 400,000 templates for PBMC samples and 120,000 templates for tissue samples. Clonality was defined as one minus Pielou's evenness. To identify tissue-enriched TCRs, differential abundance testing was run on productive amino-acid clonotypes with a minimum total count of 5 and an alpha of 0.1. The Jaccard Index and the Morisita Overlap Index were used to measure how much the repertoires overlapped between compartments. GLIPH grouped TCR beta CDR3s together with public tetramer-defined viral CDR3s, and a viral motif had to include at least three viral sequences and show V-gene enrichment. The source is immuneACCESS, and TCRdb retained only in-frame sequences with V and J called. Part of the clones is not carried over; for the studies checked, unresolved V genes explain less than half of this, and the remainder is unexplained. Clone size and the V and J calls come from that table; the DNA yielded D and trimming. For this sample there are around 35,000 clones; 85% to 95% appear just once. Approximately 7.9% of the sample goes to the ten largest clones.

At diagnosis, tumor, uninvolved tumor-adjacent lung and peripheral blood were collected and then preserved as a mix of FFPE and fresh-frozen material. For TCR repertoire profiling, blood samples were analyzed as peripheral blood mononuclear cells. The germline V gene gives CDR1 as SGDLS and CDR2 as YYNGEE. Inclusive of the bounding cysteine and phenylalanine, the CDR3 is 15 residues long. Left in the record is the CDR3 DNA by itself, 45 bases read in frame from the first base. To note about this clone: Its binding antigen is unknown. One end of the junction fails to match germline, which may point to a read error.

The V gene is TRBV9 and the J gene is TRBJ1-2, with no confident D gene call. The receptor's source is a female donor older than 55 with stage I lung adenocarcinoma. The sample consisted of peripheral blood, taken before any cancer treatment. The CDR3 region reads CASSVEVGSTHGYAF. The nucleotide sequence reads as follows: TGTGCCAGCAGCGTAGAGGTGGGCAGCACGCATGGCTACGCCTTC.